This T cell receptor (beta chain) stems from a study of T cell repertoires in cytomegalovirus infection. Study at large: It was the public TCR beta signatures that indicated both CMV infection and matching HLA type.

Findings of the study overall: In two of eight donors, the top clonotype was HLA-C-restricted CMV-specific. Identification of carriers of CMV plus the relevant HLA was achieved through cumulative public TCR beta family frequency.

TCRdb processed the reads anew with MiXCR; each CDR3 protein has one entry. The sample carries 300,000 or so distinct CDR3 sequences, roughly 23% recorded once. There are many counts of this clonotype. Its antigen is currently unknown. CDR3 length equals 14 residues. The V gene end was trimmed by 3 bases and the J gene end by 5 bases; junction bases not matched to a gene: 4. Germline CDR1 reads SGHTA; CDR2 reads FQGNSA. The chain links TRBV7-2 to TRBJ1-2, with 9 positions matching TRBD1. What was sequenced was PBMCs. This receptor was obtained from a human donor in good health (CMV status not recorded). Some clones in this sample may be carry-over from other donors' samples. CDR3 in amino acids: CASSLGDREYGYTF. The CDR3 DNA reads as TGTGCCAGCAGCTTGGGGGACAGGGAGTATGGCTACACCTTC.